Below are 12 T cell receptor beta chains sequenced from a single sample in a study of T cell responses to AZD1222 COVID-19 vaccine. Here immunoSEQ multiplex PCR was the method, and the copy in TCRdb shows in-frame clones only, minus some. The sample has over 100,000 clones, 65% to 85% seen once; the top ten hold 9.4%. Material: peripheral blood, obtained on day 0 of AZD1222 vaccination. These receptors all come from an adult in good health.

This rearrangement joins TRBV7-9 to TRBJ2-1, with 8 nucleotides matching TRBD2. Per germline, CDR1 SEHNR and CDR2 FQNEAQ (reference sequence). The CDR3 extends over 13 amino acids. V gave up 6 bases and J gave up 8 bases; unmatched junction bases: 6. CDR3 loop: CASRYSGSDEQFF. The CDR3 coding sequence is TGTGCCAGCAGGTACAGCGGGAGCGATGAGCAGTTCTTC.

This clone was observed a handful of times. The rearrangement joins TRBV7-9 to TRBJ2-1; 8 bases are shared with TRBD1. Trimming took 0 bases from V and 8 from J; bases not matched to a gene: 0. The CDR3 loop spans 13 amino acids. Germline V CDR1 and CDR2: SEHNR, FQNEAQ (reference sequence). Here the CDR3 reads CASSLADRDEQFF. CDR3 nucleotide sequence: TGTGCCAGCAGCTTAGCGGACAGGGATGAGCAGTTCTTC.

As DNA, the CDR3 is TGTGCCAGCAGTTCTAGCGGGAGTTCGTACAATGAGCAGTTCTTC. Translation: CASSSSGSSYNEQFF. The rearrangement joins TRBV2 to TRBJ2-1; TRBD2 aligns across 10 bases. In germline, CDR1 is SNHLY, CDR2 FYNNEI. This CDR3 region has 15 residues. V lost 5 bases to trimming and J lost 4 bases; unmatched junction nucleotides: 5.

The V and J genes are TRBV5-1 and TRBJ1-1; D remains ambiguous. Between the trimmed V and J ends, which lost 5 bases and 6 bases, there was a span of 17 bases. Germline V gene sequence: CDR1 SGHRS, CDR2 YFSETQ. CDR3 length: 14 residues. CDR3 in DNA: TGCGCCAGCAGTCAAGGGTACGGCCGGGCTGAAGCTTTCTTT. Encoded protein: CASSQGYGRAEAFF.

The rearrangement joins TRBV3-1 (or the pseudogene TRBV3-2) to TRBJ1-4; TRBD1 agrees at 9 bases. Looked up from germline, CDR1 is LGHDT and CDR2 is YNNKEL (reference sequence). The V segment lost 5 bases and the J segment 3 bases; nucleotides outside the gene matches: 7. The CDR3 is 16 residues long. The CDR3 reads CASSNTTGGPNEKLFF. Written as DNA, the CDR3 is TGTGCCAGCAGCAACACGACAGGGGGTCCTAATGAAAAACTGTTTTTT.

This clone was observed once. V is TRBV18 and J is TRBJ2-3; D ambiguous. Germline V lookup: CDR1 KGHSH, CDR2 LQKENI. This CDR3 spans 14 amino acids. The germline V and J ends were trimmed by 0 bases and 2 bases, with 6 bases remaining between them. The CDR3 is CASSPPGPTDTQYF. CDR3 coding DNA: TGTGCCAGCTCACCACCGGGCCCCACAGATACGCAGTATTTT.

The V and J genes are TRBV5-4 and TRBJ1-6; no clear D. The V gene's germline CDR1 is SGHNT and CDR2 YYREEE (reference sequence). Trimming pared 0 bases from V and 10 bases from J, leaving 14 bases between. There are 15 residues in the CDR3. The CDR3 bases are TGTGCCAGCAGCTTGGGTGGGTGGTCCAGCTCACCCCTCCACTTT. Translated, it gives CASSLGGWSSSPLHF.

The J gene is TRBJ1-6, the V gene TRBV28, with 7 nucleotides matching TRBD1. V lost 2 bases and J lost 9; bases outside the gene matches: 7. The germline gives CDR1 MDHEN, CDR2 SYDVKM. The CDR3 spans 15 residues. CDR3: CASSLRDSPGSPLHF. CDR3 in DNA: TGTGCCAGCAGTTTAAGGGACAGTCCGGGTTCACCCCTCCACTTT.

This chain connects TRBV30 to TRBJ1-2, with unresolved D. CDR1 and CDR2 from the germline V gene are GTSNPN and SVGIG (reference sequence). V was trimmed by 2 bases and J by 7 bases, leaving 11 bases between them. This CDR3 is built from 12 residues. CDR3 nucleotides: TGTGCCTGGAGTCGCGTAGTGGGTGGCTACACCTTC. This codes for CAWSRVVGGYTF.

The sample holds one count of this clone. The CDR3 DNA reads TGTGCCAGCAGCCCTATCTCAGGGGGGGGACTTCGCACCGGGGAGCTGTTTTTT. This gives the protein CASSPISGGGLRTGELFF. The chain links TRBV11-2 to TRBJ2-2, with D perhaps being TRBD1 or TRBD2 (7 bases each). CDR3 length: 18 residues. Germline lookup yields CDR1 SGHAT and CDR2 FQNNGV. Between the trimmed V and J ends, which lost 5 bases and 4 bases, there was a span of 23 bases.

V usage is TRBV4-2 and J usage is TRBJ2-2; D is uncertain. The germline V gene has CDR1 LGHNA and CDR2 YNFKEQ. Trimming cost V 1 base and J 2 bases, with 5 bases left between them. The CDR3 extends over 14 amino acids. CDR3 sequence: CASSQADNTGELFF. The DNA of the CDR3 is TGTGCCAGCAGCCAAGCCGATAACACCGGGGAGCTGTTTTTT.

V gene TRBV28 combines with J gene TRBJ2-2; 12 bases map to TRBD2. The germline gives CDR1 MDHEN, CDR2 SYDVKM. This CDR3 comprises 13 residues. The trim removed 8 bases at V and 12 bases at J, leaving 7 bases unmatched. CDR3 loop: CASVGLAGFQLFF. In nucleotides, the CDR3 is TGTGCCAGCGTAGGACTAGCGGGATTTCAGCTGTTTTTT.